The clone carrying this T cell receptor beta chain was found many times. The antigen is unknown. In germline, CDR1 is SGDLS, CDR2 YYNGEE. V lost 6 bases to trimming and J lost 3 bases, with 15 bases between them. The CDR3 length is 14 residues. The TCR beta profiling, which covered VDJ combination and CDR3 sequence, was carried out using genomic DNA as the template. TCRdb reprocessed the reads with MiXCR, giving one entry per CDR3 protein. This table has 150,000 to 170,000 distinct CDR3 sequences, roughly half appearing once. Selection for sequencing was limited to patients who had shown CD8+CD57+ cell expansion by flow cytometry. This sample is part of a study of CD8+CD57+ T cells in acquired aplastic anemia. Regarding the study as a whole: Between patients and controls, roughly 29 CD8+ CDR3 sequences were found in common.

Specimen: sorted CD4+, CD8+, or CD8+CD57+ T cells (not recorded which) from PBMCs. V is TRBV9 and J is TRBJ1-1; D not certain. The sequence derives from a human donor with aplastic anemia. The CDR3 sequence: CASTSLSRDTEAFF. The CDR3 bases are TGTGCCAGCACCAGTTTGAGTCGGGACACTGAAGCTTTCTTT.